This TCR beta chain was identified in a study of cytomegalovirus exposure and HLA in healthy donors. Study background: A prior study identified 100 million to 130 million unique TCR beta sequences from around 180 million T cells.

Trimming removed 0 bases at V and 5 bases at J, with 7 bases between. This CDR3 comprises 13 residues. The germline V gene encodes CDR1 MNHEY and CDR2 SVGAGI. Study-wide results and limits: For most TCR beta V segments, an earlier analysis put the productive rate at about 87% or about 30% of the time.

The primer mix had 60 Vbeta and 13 Jbeta primers. Generated by immunoSEQ multiplex PCR, the TCRdb table keeps only in-frame clones and is missing some. The table lists some 120,000 clones, approximately 80% of them singletons. This clone was detected a few times. What it recognizes is unknown. This chain uses TRBV6-5 with TRBJ1-2, with D uncertain. Sequenced input: PBMCs. The receptor was derived from a man in his fifties or sixties in good health and CMV-seronegative. The CDR3, as DNA: TGTGCCAGCAGTTACTCGACGGGGTATGGCTACACCTTC. Its protein product is CASSYSTGYGYTF.